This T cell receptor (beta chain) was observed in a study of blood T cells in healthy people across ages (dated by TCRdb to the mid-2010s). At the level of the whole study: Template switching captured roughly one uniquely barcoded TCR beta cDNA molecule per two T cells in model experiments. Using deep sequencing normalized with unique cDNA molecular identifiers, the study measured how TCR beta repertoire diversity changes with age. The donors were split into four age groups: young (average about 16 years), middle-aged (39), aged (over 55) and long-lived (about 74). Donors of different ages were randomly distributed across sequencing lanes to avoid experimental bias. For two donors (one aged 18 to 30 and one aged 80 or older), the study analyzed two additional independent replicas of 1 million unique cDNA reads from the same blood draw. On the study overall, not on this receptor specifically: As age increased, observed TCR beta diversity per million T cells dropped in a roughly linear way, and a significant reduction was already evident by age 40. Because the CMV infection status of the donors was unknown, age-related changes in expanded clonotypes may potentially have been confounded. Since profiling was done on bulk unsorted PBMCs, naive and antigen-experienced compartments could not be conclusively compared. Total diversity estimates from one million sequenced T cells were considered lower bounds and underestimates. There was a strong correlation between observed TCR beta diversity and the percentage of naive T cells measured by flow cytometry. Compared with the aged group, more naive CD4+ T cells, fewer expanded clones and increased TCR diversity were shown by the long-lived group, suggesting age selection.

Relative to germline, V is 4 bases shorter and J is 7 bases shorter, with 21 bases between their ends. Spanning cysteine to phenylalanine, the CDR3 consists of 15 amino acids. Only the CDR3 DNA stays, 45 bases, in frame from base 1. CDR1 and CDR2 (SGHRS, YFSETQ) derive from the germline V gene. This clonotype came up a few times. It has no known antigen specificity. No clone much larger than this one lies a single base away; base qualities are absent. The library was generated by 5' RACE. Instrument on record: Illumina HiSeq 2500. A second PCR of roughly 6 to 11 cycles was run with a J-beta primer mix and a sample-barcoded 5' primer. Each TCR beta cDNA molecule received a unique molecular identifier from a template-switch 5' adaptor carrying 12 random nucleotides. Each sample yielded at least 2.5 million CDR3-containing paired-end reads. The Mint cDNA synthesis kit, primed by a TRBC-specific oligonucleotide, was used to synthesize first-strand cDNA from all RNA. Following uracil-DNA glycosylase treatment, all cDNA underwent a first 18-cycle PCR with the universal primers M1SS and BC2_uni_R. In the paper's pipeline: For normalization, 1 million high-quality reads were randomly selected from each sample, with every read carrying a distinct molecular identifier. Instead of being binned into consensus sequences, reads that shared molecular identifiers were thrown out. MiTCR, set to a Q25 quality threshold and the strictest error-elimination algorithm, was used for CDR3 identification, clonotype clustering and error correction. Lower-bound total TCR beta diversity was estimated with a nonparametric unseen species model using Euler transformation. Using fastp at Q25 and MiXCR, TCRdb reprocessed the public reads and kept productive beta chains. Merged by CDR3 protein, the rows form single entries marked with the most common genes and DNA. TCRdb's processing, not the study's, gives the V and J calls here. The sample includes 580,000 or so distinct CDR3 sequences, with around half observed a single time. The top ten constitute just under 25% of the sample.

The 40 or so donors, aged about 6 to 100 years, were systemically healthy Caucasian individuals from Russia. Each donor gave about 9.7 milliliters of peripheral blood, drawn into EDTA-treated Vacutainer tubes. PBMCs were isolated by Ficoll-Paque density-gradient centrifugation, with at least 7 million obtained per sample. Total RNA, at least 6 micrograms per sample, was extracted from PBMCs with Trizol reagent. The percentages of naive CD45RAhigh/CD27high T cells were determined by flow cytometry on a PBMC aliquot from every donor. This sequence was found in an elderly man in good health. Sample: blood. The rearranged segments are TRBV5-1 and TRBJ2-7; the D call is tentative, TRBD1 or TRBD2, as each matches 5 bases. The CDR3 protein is CASSAAGTTPWEQYF. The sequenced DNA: TGCGCCAGCAGCGCCGCCGGGACCACTCCTTGGGAGCAGTACTTC.